This entry lists 10 T cell receptor beta chains sequenced from one sample in a study of spatial heterogeneity in lung cancer (dated by TCRdb to between 2019 and 2020). Library preparation employed 5' RACE. The instrument given in TCRdb is NextSeq 500. Starting from the raw public reads, TCRdb applied fastp trimming at Q25, assembled clones with MiXCR and retained in-frame beta chains. Here each entry gathers all rows of one CDR3 protein and keeps the most common genes and DNA. The sample data list roughly 18,000 distinct CDR3 sequences, and 9.5% to 10% of these were observed just once. Of the sample, about 20% is held by the ten largest clones. General findings and caveats noted by the study authors: The tumor nonsynonymous mutation count correlated with the number of expanded intratumoral alpha and beta TCRs.

The sample's time point label, in plain terms: sample taken at primary tumor resection. These TCRs' antigens remain unknown. The starting material was lung tumor tissue, obtained at surgery. These receptors were taken from a female donor with early-stage non-small cell lung cancer.

Points on this clonotype: A much larger clonotype is one base distant, so this may be a read error. This beta chain is an off-target read within a library intended for alpha chains, so its frequency means little. This CDR3 is CASSSLGEISTTEAFF. The CDR3 nucleotides read TGCGCCAGCAGCTCGCTGGGGGAAATAAGTACCACTGAAGCTTTCTTT. The chain couples TRBV5-1 to TRBJ1-1, with D possibly matching TRBD1 (5 bases). The CDR3 length is 16 residues. Germline values: CDR1 SGHRS, CDR2 YFSETQ. Trimming shortened V by 3 bases and J by 4 bases, and 19 bases separated the two germline ends.

A remark on this clonotype: This beta chain slipped into a library made for alpha chains as a stray read, so its size is not meaningful. V usage is TRBV13 and J usage is TRBJ1-5; a weak D match, TRBD1 (5 bases). This CDR3 is 14 amino acids long. V shed 7 bases and J shed 7 bases, with 17 bases lying between them. Germline CDR1 reads PRHDT; CDR2 reads FYEKMQ (reference sequence). The CDR3 DNA reads as TGTGCCAGCAACTCAAAGGGGACGGGACAGCCCCAGCATTTT. As protein: CASNSKGTGQPQHF.

A note on this clonotype: This beta chain is an unintended read in a library built for alpha chains; its size means little. The CDR3 DNA sequence: TGCGCCAGCAGCTTGGACAGCTACAATGAGCAGTTCTTC. Encoded protein: CASSLDSYNEQFF. This chain links TRBV5-1 with TRBJ2-1; the D is unclear. In germline, CDR1 is SGHRS, CDR2 YFSETQ. V was trimmed by 0 bases and J by 3 bases, leaving 4 bases between them. This CDR3 comprises 13 residues.

About this clonotype itself: Little can be read into the size of this beta chain, an off-target read in a library designed for alpha chains. The rearrangement uses TRBV12-3 or TRBV12-4 and TRBJ2-1, with D possibly matching TRBD1 (6 bases). The CDR3 is 15 amino acids. V was shortened by 2 bases and J by 7 bases, with 15 bases between the two germline ends. This CDR3 reads CASSLMGAVRNEQFF. Here the CDR3 DNA reads TGTGCCAGCAGTTTAATGGGGGCCGTGCGGAATGAGCAGTTCTTC.

Points on this clonotype: This beta chain is an unintended read in a library built for alpha chains; its size means little. V and J are TRBV3-1 and TRBJ2-7; 8 bases align to TRBD2. This CDR3 has 16 amino acids. Germline loops: CDR1 LGHDT, CDR2 YNNKEL (reference sequence). V was pared by 1 base and J by 2 bases, with 7 bases of the junction left unmatched. In DNA, the CDR3 is TGTGCCAGCAGCCAAGGGCGAACGGGGGGGACCTACGAGCAGTACTTC. This codes for CASSQGRTGGTYEQYF.

In the case of this clonotype: For a library built for alpha chains, this beta chain is a stray read; little rests on its size. V gene TRBV2 combines with J gene TRBJ1-1, with D possibly TRBD1 on 5 matching bases. Germline assignment: CDR1 SNHLY and CDR2 FYNNEI. The CDR3 runs to 14 residues. V lost 5 bases and J 1 base, leaving 11 bases between the germline ends. The CDR3 coding sequence is TGTGCCAGCAGTCAGGACACAGCGAACACTGAAGCTTTCTTT. It translates to CASSQDTANTEAFF.

As concerns this clonotype: Found in a library prepared for alpha chains, this beta chain is an off-target read, and its abundance has little meaning. The J gene is TRBJ2-3, the V gene TRBV10-3, with 7 bases identical to TRBD2. Germline V gives CDR1 ENHRY, CDR2 SYGVKD. With 10 bases clipped from V and 2 bases from J, the junction kept 12 bases outside the gene matches. The CDR3 length is 15 residues. CDR3 coding DNA: TGTGCCACGGCTCGGGGTGGGGGGGACACAGATACGCAGTATTTT. It is translated as CATARGGGDTDTQYF.

This clonotype was seen a few times. As an off-target read in a library built for alpha chains, this beta chain has a frequency of little significance. The chain has TRBV20-1 and TRBJ2-7; the match to TRBD2 covers 13 bases. V was clipped by 5 bases and J by 7 bases; unmatched bases: 8. CDR1 DFQATT and CDR2 SNEGSKA come from the germline V gene (reference sequence). The CDR3 extends over 14 amino acids. The CDR3 DNA sequence: TGCAGTGCTCCCACTAGCGGGGGGGCAGGTGAGCAGTACTTC. The encoded protein is CSAPTSGGAGEQYF.

This clonotype was recorded at least ten times. Within a library made for alpha chains, this beta chain is off target, and its count is uninformative. J is TRBJ1-4 and V is TRBV6-5, with 9 positions matching TRBD1. CDR1 is MNHEY, CDR2 SVGAGI, per germline. The CDR3 is 15 residues long. V was pared by 2 bases and J by 8 bases, with 6 bases of the junction left unmatched. CDR3 in amino acids: CASSYTGGVREKLFF. The CDR3 region has the DNA TGTGCCAGCAGTTACACAGGGGGCGTCAGGGAAAAACTGTTTTTT.

In the case of this clonotype: The library was built for alpha chains, so this beta chain is an off-target read and its size means little. The chain couples TRBV5-5 to TRBJ1-1; 10 bases align to TRBD1. CDR1 and CDR2 (germline): SGHKS, YYEKEE (reference sequence). The V segment lost 0 bases and the J segment 5 bases; nucleotides outside the gene matches: 1. The CDR3 runs 14 residues. CDR3 sequence (DNA): TGTGCCAGCAGCTTGGGGACAGGGGGGACTGAAGCTTTCTTT. The encoded protein is CASSLGTGGTEAFF.